The entry that follows covers one T cell receptor beta chain sequence. The antigen is unknown. These data originate in a study of shared clonotypes between healthy human individuals. The study enrolled healthy HIV-negative adults without recent acute infections or vaccinations as donors. Splitting the CD4+ cells yielded a CD45RA+ naive subset and a CD45RA-negative memory subset. V lost 0 bases, J lost 8 bases, and 10 bases lay in between. CDR3 size: 13 residues. CDR1 is MNHNY, CDR2 SVGAGI, per germline (reference sequence). Study-wide results and limits: Depth of sequencing was expected to influence donor clonotype sharing.

Original processing notes: Filtering differed since immunoSEQ provided only junctions, with no quality scores. Repertoires were generated with immunoSEQ multiplex PCR, while TCRdb's copy carries only in-frame clones and drops some. D and trimming were read from the DNA, whereas the V and J calls and clone size are those reported in that table. The table records some 2,500,000 clones, about 90% of them present only once. This receptor was obtained from a man in his late teens or twenties in good health. Some clones in this sample may be carry-over from other donors' samples. Material: naive CD4+ T cells from PBMCs. Specified subset: CD45RA+ positively selected. The genes are TRBV6-6 and TRBJ1-2, with TRBD1 as a possible D gene (5 bases). The DNA of the CDR3 is TGTGCCAGCAGTTACTCGGGACTAACCGGCTACACCTTC. This sequence encodes CASSYSGLTGYTF.